These 17 T cell receptor beta chains came from one sample sequenced in a study of prognosis after radiotherapy for stage I lung cancer. Multiplex PCR in two rounds served to amplify TCR beta CDR3 from genomic DNA. The first PCR round targeted every TRBV and TRBJ gene with specific primers. TCRdb passed the multiplex PCR reads through MiXCR, listing each CDR3 protein once. The sample includes about 59,000 distinct CDR3 sequences, approximately 26% of them seen just once. Sample: PBMCs, taken before or after stereotactic body radiation therapy (not recorded which). These receptors came from a donor at least 50 years old with non-small cell lung cancer.

This clonotype showed up many times. The rearrangement links TRBV7-2 to TRBJ1-6; D is ambiguous. The germline V and J ends were trimmed by 1 base and 10 bases, with 8 bases remaining between them. The germline V gene has CDR1 SGHTA and CDR2 FQGNSA. The CDR3 has 13 amino acids. The CDR3 sequence: CASSLGLRSPLHF. The DNA of the CDR3 is TGTGCCAGCAGCTTAGGTCTTCGATCACCCCTCCACTTT.

Turning to this clonotype: Just one base apart from a much larger clone, this may be a read error. V is TRBV18 and J is TRBJ2-3; tentatively, D is TRBD1 (6 bases). CDR1 KGHSH and CDR2 LQKENI come from the germline V gene. The CDR3 is 16 amino acids. V was trimmed by 4 bases and J by 0 bases, leaving 14 bases between them. The CDR3 DNA follows: TGTGCCAGCTCACTAAGGGACATGGCTAGCACAGATACGCAGTATTTT. It codes for CASSLRDMASTDTQYF.

This clonotype appeared many times. J is TRBJ1-1 and V is TRBV9; D is possibly TRBD1 (6 bases). There are 15 residues in the CDR3. The germline V gene encodes CDR1 SGDLS and CDR2 YYNGEE. The V end was cut by 0 bases, the J end by 4 bases, with 13 bases between. As DNA, the CDR3 is TGTGCCAGCAGCGTAGATCTTGGGGGCCTCACTGAAGCTTTCTTT. Its translation is CASSVDLGGLTEAFF.

This clonotype was found many times. The V call is TRBV6-2 or TRBV6-3, the J call TRBJ1-5; a possible D gene is TRBD1 (5 bases). This CDR3 has 15 amino acids. Deletions cut 6 bases from V and 0 bases from J, with 12 bases between. Germline lookup yields CDR1 MNHEY and CDR2 SVGEGT. CDR3 amino acids: CASRLFGGSNQPQHF. CDR3 nucleotide sequence: TGTGCCAGCAGGCTGTTTGGGGGTAGCAATCAGCCCCAGCATTTT.

Concerning this clonotype: This sequence may be a read error, since a much larger clone differs from it by one base. The chain recombines TRBV6-2 or TRBV6-3 with TRBJ1-1; possible D gene TRBD1, 5 bases. Germline V gene lookup returns CDR1 MNHEY and CDR2 SVGEGT. Trimming removed 1 base at V and 4 bases at J, with 10 bases between. CDR3 length: 14 residues. The CDR3 protein is CASSYFGGRTEAFF. CDR3 coding DNA: TGTGCCAGCAGTTACTTCGGGGGTCGCACTGAAGCTTTCTTT.

This clonotype was seen at least ten times. V usage is TRBV11-2 and J usage is TRBJ1-1; D remains ambiguous. Germline-derived CDR1 and CDR2 are SGHAT and FQNNGV. The CDR3 is 13 residues long. The V end was cut by 1 base, the J end by 1 base, with 4 bases between. The CDR3, as DNA: TGTGCCAGCAGCTTAGGGTCGAACACTGAAGCTTTCTTT. Protein: CASSLGSNTEAFF.

This clonotype has a count of ten or more. The chain joins TRBV3-1 to TRBJ1-2; TRBD1 agrees at 7 bases. Germline V gene data show CDR1 as LGHDT and CDR2 as YNNKEL (reference sequence). Germline trimming cut 1 base from V and 2 bases from J; bases unmatched to any gene: 4. CDR3 length: 15 amino acids. The CDR3 region is CASSQAGGNNYGYTF. The CDR3, as DNA: TGTGCCAGCAGCCAAGCAGGGGGTAACAACTATGGCTACACCTTC.

This clonotype has ten or more counts. The chain employs TRBV24-1 and TRBJ2-5, with D tentatively TRBD2 (7 bases). Germline lookup yields CDR1 KGHDR and CDR2 SFDVKD. V was trimmed by 4 bases and J by 0 bases, leaving 11 bases between them. This CDR3 spans 15 amino acids. CDR3 in amino acids: CATSEGGANQETQYF. Here the CDR3 DNA reads TGTGCCACCAGTGAGGGGGGGGCGAACCAAGAGACCCAGTACTTC.

There are many counts of this clonotype. V usage is TRBV5-6 and J usage is TRBJ2-7; TRBD2 matches 9 bases. This CDR3 region has 14 residues. The V gene's germline CDR1 is SGHDT and CDR2 YYEEEE. The V and J ends lost 4 bases and 3 bases, in that order; junction bases with no gene match: 5. Here the CDR3 reads CASSLISGGYEQYF. CDR3 in DNA: TGTGCCAGCAGCCTAATTAGCGGGGGCTACGAGCAGTACTTC.

This clonotype was found many times. The V and J genes are TRBV19 and TRBJ1-6, with 7 bases that match TRBD1. The CDR3 is 12 residues long. V trimming: 5 bases; J trimming: 8 bases; junction bases outside the gene matches: 0. Germline V CDR1 and CDR2: LNHDA, SQIVND (reference sequence). The CDR3 region is CASSDRDSPLHF. Written as DNA, the CDR3 is TGTGCCAGTAGTGACAGGGATTCACCCCTCCACTTT.

This clonotype appeared many times. J is TRBJ1-4 and V is TRBV18; 7 nucleotides align to TRBD1. V lost 3 bases and J lost 3; bases outside the gene matches: 4. There are 15 residues in the CDR3. CDR1 and CDR2 (germline): KGHSH, LQKENI. The CDR3 bases are TGTGCCAGCTCACCGCCGGGACAGCCTAATGAAAAACTGTTTTTT. This codes for CASSPPGQPNEKLFF.

As to this clonotype: The likely explanation is a read error, given a far larger clone one base away. V gene TRBV6-2 or TRBV6-3 combines with J gene TRBJ2-3, with TRBD1 as a possible D gene (6 bases). The CDR3 runs 12 residues. CDR1 is MNHEY and CDR2 is SVGEGT in the germline V gene. The V end was cut by 5 bases, the J end by 5 bases, with 8 bases between. CDR3 sequence: CASSPGEDTQYF. The DNA of the CDR3 is TGTGCCAGCAGTCCAGGGGAAGATACGCAGTATTTT.

This clonotype was counted at least ten times. This rearrangement joins TRBV5-1 to TRBJ2-1, with D unclear. V was shortened by 0 bases and J by 4 bases, with 11 bases between the two germline ends. The CDR3 has 15 residues. Germline CDR1 SGHRS, CDR2 YFSETQ. In DNA form, the CDR3 reads TGCGCCAGCAGCTTGGGGCACGAAACATACAATGAGCAGTTCTTC. Translated, it gives CASSLGHETYNEQFF. Full variable domain (remainder filled in from reference TRBV5-1 and TRBJ2-1): KAGVTQTPRYLIKTRGQQVTLSCSPISGHRSVSWYQQTPGQGLQFLFEYFSETQRNKGNFPGRFSGRQFSNSRSEMNVSTLELGDSALYLCASSLGHETYNEQFFGPGTRLTVL.

This clonotype has ten or more counts. The chain recombines TRBV20-1 with TRBJ2-7; 8 bases map to TRBD1. The CDR3 covers 13 residues. V was pared by 3 bases and J by 3 bases, with 4 bases of the junction left unmatched. CDR1 and CDR2 (germline): DFQATT, SNEGSKA (reference sequence). The CDR3 is CSARGQENYEQYF. DNA of the CDR3: TGCAGTGCTAGGGGACAGGAGAACTACGAGCAGTACTTC.

This clonotype was observed many times. The CDR3 loop is CASSYSSEVQLYGYTF. The DNA of the CDR3 is TGTGCCAGCAGTTACTCCTCTGAGGTCCAGCTCTATGGCTACACCTTC. The chain joins TRBV6-5 to TRBJ1-2; D unresolved. Trimming stripped 0 bases from V and 4 bases from J, with 15 bases between. The CDR3 length is 16 residues. Germline lookup yields CDR1 MNHEY and CDR2 SVGAGI.

J is TRBJ1-1 and V is TRBV18; D perhaps matches TRBD1 (6 bases). Germline lookup yields CDR1 KGHSH and CDR2 LQKENI. The ends were cut back, 3 bases at V and 3 bases at J, with 14 bases in the middle. The CDR3 runs to 15 residues. The CDR3 is CASSPRQDTDTEAFF. The DNA for the CDR3 is TGTGCCAGCTCACCTCGACAGGATACGGACACTGAAGCTTTCTTT.

This clonotype was counted at least ten times. V usage is TRBV2 and J usage is TRBJ1-5; TRBD1 might be the D (5 bases). The CDR3 length is 14 residues. Trimming shortened V by 4 bases and J by 2 bases, and 9 bases separated the two germline ends. Germline V gene sequence: CDR1 SNHLY, CDR2 FYNNEI. DNA of the CDR3: TGTGCCAGCAGTGGGTTGACAGGCAATCAGCCCCAGCATTTT. Protein: CASSGLTGNQPQHF.